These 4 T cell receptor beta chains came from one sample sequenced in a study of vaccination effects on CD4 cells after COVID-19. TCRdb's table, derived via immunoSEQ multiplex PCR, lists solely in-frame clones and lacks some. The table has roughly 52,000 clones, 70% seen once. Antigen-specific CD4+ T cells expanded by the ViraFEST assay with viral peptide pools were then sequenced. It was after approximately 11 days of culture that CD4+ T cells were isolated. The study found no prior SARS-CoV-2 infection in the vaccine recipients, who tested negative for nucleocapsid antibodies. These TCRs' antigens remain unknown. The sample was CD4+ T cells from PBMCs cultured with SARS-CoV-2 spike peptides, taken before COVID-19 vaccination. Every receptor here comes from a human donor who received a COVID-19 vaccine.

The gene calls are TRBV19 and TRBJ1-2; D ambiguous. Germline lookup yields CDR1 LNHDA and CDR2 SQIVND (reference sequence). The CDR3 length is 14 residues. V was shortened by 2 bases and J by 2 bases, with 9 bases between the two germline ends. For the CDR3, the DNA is TGTGCCAGTAGTATAAGGCCCAGAAACTATGGCTACACCTTC. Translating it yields CASSIRPRNYGYTF.

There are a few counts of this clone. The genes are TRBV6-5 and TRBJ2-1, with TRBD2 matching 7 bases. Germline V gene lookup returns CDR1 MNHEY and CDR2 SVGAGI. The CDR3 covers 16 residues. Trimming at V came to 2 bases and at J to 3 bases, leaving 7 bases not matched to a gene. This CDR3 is CASSYRRGSFYNEQFF. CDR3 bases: TGTGCCAGCAGTTACCGTCGCGGGAGCTTCTACAATGAGCAGTTCTTC.

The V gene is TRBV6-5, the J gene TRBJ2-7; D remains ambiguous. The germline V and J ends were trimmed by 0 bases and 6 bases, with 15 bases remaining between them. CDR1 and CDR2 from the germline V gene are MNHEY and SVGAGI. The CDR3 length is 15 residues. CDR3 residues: CASSYSRADSAEQYF. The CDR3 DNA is TGTGCCAGCAGTTACTCCCGGGCCGATTCCGCCGAGCAGTACTTC.

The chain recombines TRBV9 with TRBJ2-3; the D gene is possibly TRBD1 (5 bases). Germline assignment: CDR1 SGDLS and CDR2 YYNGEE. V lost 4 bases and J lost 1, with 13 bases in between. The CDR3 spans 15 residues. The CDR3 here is CASSPRDRRTDTQYF. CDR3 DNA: TGTGCCAGCAGCCCCCGAGACAGACGCACAGATACGCAGTATTTT. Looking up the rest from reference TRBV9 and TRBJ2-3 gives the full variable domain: DSGVTQTPKHLITATGQRVTLRCSPRSGDLSVYWYQQSLDQGLQFLIQYYNGEERAKGNILERFSAQQFPDLHSELNLSSLELGDSALYFCASSPRDRRTDTQYFGPGTRLTVL.